This T cell receptor (beta chain) was documented in a study of beta chain features in type 1 diabetes. Germline-derived CDR1 and CDR2 are SGDLS and YYNGEE. The CDR3 is made up of 16 amino acids. V lost 3 bases, J lost 0 bases, and 15 bases lay in between. The study reverse transcribed the entire isolated RNA, so it sequenced expressed TCRB transcripts. TCRdb keeps only in-frame clones here, not all; method: immunoSEQ multiplex PCR. The sample lists hundreds of thousands of clones; 30% were seen once. Each sorted population was over 95% pure. V and J are TRBV9 and TRBJ1-1; D is possibly TRBD1 (5 bases). This clonotype was obtained from a man aged 18 to 30 in good health. The sample comprised naive CD4+ T cells from blood. CDR3 amino acids: CASSASPDRMNTEAFF. CDR3 in DNA: TGTGCCAGCAGCGCGTCGCCAGACAGAATGAACACTGAAGCTTTCTTT.